This paragraph covers one T cell receptor beta chain sequence. This clone's antigen is unknown. Qualities for individual bases were not recorded, and no much larger clone is one base off. For CDR1 and CDR2, the germline V gene lists SGHRS and YFSETQ. Inclusive of the bounding cysteine and phenylalanine, the CDR3 is 17 residues long. Of the read, only the CDR3 DNA is kept; its 51 bases are in frame from base 1. At the junction V is shortened by 4 bases and J by 3 bases; bases outside the gene matches: 12. Whole blood was collected in K2EDTA tubes by collaborating institutions according to the institutions' own protocols. For TCRbeta analysis, collaborator samples were shipped as frozen whole blood, as isolated PBMCs, or as DNA extracted from either sample type. The data are from a study of blood T cell repertoires in COVID-19 (dated by TCRdb to 2018 to 2021). Study-wide context: Collaborator samples came from the United States, Italy and Spain and covered acute and convalescent phases of COVID-19. The repertoires were made available in a free public database intended to serve as a resource for research on the immune response to SARS-CoV-2. Deeply sampled blood TCRbeta repertoires from subjects exposed to, actively infected with, or recovered from COVID-19 were included in the dataset. The samples were drawn from the first 160 participants of the ongoing ImmuneRACE study and from over 950 subjects provided by 6 global collaborators. The sample metadata nearly always contained a de-identified subject ID, COVID-19 status, age in years and sex. The prospective study material was composed of cDNA or gDNA derived from T cells, B-cell-depleted T cells, or PBMCs. Where available, HLA class I and class II types were obtained from metadata supplied by the sample provider rather than from assay-based typing.

TCRbeta CDR3 regions were amplified from genomic DNA using the immunoSEQ Assay, a bias-controlled multiplex PCR. On the authors' methods: Nucleated cell counts per sample were estimated from amplification of reference gene primers within the assay. To quantify the absolute abundance of each unique TCRbeta CDR3 rearrangement, sequence reads were collapsed and filtered. For each sample, productive Simpson clonality was calculated by taking the square root of Simpson's diversity index across productive rearrangements. TCRdb took this table from immuneACCESS and kept in-frame rearrangements with V and J called. Such tables lack part of the clones; where checked against another copy, unresolved V genes explain under half of the gap, and the rest is unexplained. D and trimming come from the DNA, and the V and J calls and clone size come from that table. Within this sample are 300,000 or so clones, with about nine tenths of them counted one time only. The leading ten clones occupy 1% of the sample.

Broad study findings and their caveats: The amount of clinical and demographic metadata varied by source and participant and was provided uncurated.

The chain uses TRBV5-1 and TRBJ2-3; 9 nucleotides in the junction match TRBD1. The sequencing sample was made of peripheral blood. The receptor comes from a man aged 45-65 years with active or convalescent COVID-19. The CDR3 region: CASSTRDRGSITDTQYF. In nucleotide form, the sequence is TGCGCCAGCAGCACTCGAGACAGGGGGTCTATTACAGATACGCAGTATTTT.